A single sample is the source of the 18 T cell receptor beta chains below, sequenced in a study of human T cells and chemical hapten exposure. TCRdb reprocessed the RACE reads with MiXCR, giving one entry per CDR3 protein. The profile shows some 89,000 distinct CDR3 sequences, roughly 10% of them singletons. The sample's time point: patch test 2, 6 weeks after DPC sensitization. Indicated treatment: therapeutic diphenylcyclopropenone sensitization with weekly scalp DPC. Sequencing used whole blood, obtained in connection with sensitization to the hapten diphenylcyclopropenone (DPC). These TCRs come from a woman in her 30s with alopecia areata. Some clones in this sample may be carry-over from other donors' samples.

CDR3 nucleotide sequence: TGTGCCAGCAGACCCAGACAAGCCCTGAGCAATCAGCCCCAGCATTTT. This translates into CASRPRQALSNQPQHF. This chain connects TRBV28 to TRBJ1-5, with unresolved D. The germline gives CDR1 MDHEN, CDR2 SYDVKM. There are 16 residues in the CDR3. V was cut by 6 bases and J by 1 base, with 16 bases left in between.

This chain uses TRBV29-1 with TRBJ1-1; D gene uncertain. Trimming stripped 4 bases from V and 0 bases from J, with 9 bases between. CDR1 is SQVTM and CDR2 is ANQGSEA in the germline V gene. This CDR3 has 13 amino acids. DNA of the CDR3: TGCAGCGTTGTCCCCAAGATGAACACTGAAGCTTTCTTT. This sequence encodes CSVVPKMNTEAFF.

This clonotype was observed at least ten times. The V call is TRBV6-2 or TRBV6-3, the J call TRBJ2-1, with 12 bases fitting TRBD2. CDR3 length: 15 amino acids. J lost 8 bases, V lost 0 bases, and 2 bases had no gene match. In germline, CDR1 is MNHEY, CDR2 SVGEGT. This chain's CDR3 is CASSYSGLAGDEQFF. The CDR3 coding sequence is TGTGCCAGCAGTTACTCGGGACTAGCGGGCGATGAGCAGTTCTTC.

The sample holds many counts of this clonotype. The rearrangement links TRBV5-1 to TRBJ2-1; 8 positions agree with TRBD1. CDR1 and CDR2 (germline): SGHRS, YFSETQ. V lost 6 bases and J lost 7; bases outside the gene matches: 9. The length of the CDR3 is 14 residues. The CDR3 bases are TGCGCCAGCAAGGGGCAGGGGGCTATGAATGAGCAGTTCTTC. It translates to CASKGQGAMNEQFF. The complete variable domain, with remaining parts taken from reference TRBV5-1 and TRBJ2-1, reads KAGVTQTPRYLIKTRGQQVTLSCSPISGHRSVSWYQQTPGQGLQFLFEYFSETQRNKGNFPGRFSGRQFSNSRSEMNVSTLELGDSALYLCASKGQGAMNEQFFGPGTRLTVL.

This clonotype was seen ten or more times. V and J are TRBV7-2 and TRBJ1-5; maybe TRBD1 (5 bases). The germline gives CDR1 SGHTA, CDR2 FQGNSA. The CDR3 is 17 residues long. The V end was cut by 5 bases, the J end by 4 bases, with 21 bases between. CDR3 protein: CASSPEELGRGNQPQHF. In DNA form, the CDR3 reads TGTGCCAGCAGCCCGGAGGAGTTGGGGAGGGGAAATCAGCCCCAGCATTTT.

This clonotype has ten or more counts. The CDR3 DNA is TGTGCCAGCAGTGGGCCTAGCGGGAACCCAGATACGCAGTATTTT. Residues: CASSGPSGNPDTQYF. V is TRBV2 and J is TRBJ2-3; 9 bases match TRBD2. The length of the CDR3 is 15 residues. Germline V lookup: CDR1 SNHLY, CDR2 FYNNEI. The trim removed 4 bases at V and 4 bases at J, leaving 6 bases unmatched.

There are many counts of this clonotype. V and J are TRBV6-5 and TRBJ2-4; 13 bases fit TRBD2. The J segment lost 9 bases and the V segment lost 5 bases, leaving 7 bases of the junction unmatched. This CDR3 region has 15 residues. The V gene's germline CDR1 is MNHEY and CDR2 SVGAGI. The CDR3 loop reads CASSDRLAGGVIQYF. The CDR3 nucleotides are TGTGCCAGCAGTGATAGACTAGCGGGAGGCGTCATTCAGTACTTC.

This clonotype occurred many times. The CDR3 nucleotides read TGCGCCAGCAGCCAAGAACCGGCAGAGACCCAGTACTTC. This sequence encodes CASSQEPAETQYF. The chain uses TRBV4-1 and TRBJ2-5; D not resolved. V gave up 0 bases and J gave up 4 bases, with 6 bases separating them. This CDR3 has 13 amino acids. Per germline, CDR1 MGHRA and CDR2 YSYEKL.

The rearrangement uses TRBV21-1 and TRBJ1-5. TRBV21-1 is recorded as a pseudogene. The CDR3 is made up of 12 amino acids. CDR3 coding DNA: TGTGCCAGCAGCAAATATAGAGAGCCCCAGCATTTT. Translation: CASSKYREPQHF.

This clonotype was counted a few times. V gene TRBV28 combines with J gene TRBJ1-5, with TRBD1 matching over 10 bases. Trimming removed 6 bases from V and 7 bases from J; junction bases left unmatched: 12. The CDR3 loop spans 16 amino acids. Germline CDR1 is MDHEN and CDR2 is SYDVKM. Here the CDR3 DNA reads TGTGCCAGCAGACCGCCTAGGACAGGGGGGGGACAGCCCCAGCATTTT. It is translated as CASRPPRTGGGQPQHF.

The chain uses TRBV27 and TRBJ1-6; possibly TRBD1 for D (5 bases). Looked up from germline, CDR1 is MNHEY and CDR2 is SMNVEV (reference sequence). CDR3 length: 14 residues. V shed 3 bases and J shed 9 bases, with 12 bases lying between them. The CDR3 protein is CASSFQGISSPLHF. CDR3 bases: TGTGCCAGCAGTTTCCAGGGTATCTCTTCACCCCTCCACTTT.

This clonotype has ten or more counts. CDR3 nucleotides: TGTGCCAGCAGCGTAGCTAGGGACAACGGGCCCCAGCATTTT. It is translated as CASSVARDNGPQHF. The gene calls are TRBV9 and TRBJ1-5; D might be TRBD1 (6 bases). In germline, CDR1 is SGDLS, CDR2 YYNGEE. The ends were cut back, 0 bases at V and 9 bases at J, with 13 bases in the middle. The CDR3 sequence is 14 residues long. Together with reference TRBV9 and TRBJ1-5, the CDR3 gives the full variable domain: DSGVTQTPKHLITATGQRVTLRCSPRSGDLSVYWYQQSLDQGLQFLIQYYNGEERAKGNILERFSAQQFPDLHSELNLSSLELGDSALYFCASSVARDNGPQHFGDGTRLSIL.

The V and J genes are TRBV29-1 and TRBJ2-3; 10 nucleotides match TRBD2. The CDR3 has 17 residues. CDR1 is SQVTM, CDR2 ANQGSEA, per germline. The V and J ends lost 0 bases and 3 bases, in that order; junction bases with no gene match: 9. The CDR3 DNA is TGCAGCGTTGAAGATCTTGAAGCGGGAGGGCGGACAGATACGCAGTATTTT. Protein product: CSVEDLEAGGRTDTQYF.

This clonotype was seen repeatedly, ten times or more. CDR3 sequence: CASSLSGLGNTIYF. CDR3 nucleotides: TGTGCCAGCAGTTTATCAGGGCTGGGAAACACCATATATTTT. This sequence joins TRBV27 and TRBJ1-3, with D hard to call. The germline V gene encodes CDR1 MNHEY and CDR2 SMNVEV (reference sequence). V lost 0 bases, J lost 4 bases, and 7 bases lay in between. The CDR3 is 14 residues long.

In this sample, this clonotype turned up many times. CDR3 in amino acids: CSARDQSSSETQYF. The CDR3 region has the DNA TGCAGTGCTAGAGATCAGAGTAGTTCAGAGACCCAGTACTTC. The gene calls are TRBV20-1 and TRBJ2-5, with unresolved D. V lost 0 bases, J lost 4 bases, and 12 bases lay in between. The CDR3 contains 14 residues. Germline V lookup: CDR1 DFQATT, CDR2 SNEGSKA (reference sequence).

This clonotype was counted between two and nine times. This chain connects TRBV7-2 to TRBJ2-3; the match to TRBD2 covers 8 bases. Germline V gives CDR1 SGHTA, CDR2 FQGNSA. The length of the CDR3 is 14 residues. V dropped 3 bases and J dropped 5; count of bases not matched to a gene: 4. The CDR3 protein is CASSFSGGLDTQYF. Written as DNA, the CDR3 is TGTGCCAGCAGCTTCAGCGGGGGTCTAGATACGCAGTATTTT.

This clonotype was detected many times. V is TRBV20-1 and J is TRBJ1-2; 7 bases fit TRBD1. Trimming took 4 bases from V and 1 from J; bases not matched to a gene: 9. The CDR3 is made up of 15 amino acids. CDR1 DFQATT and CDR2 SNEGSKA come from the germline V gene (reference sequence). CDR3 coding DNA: TGCAGTGCTAAAGGAGAGGGGGCTGTTAACTATGGCTACACCTTC. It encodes CSAKGEGAVNYGYTF.

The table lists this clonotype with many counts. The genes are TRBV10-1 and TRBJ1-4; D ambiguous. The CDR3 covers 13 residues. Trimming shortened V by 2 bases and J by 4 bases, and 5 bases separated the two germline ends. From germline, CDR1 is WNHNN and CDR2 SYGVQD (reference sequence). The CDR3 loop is CASSERHNEKLFF. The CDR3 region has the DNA TGCGCCAGCAGTGAGCGGCATAATGAAAAACTGTTTTTT.